What follows are 5 T cell receptor beta chains derived from one specimen sequenced in a study of identifying expanded T cells in peripheral blood. The data were produced by immunoSEQ multiplex PCR, yet TCRdb's version contains in-frame clones alone and is incomplete. The repertoire has about 52,000 clones, 82% of them found once; the top ten carry 14%. Input material: blood. All receptors derive from a person between 18 and 75 years old in good health.

The gene calls are TRBV5-1 and TRBJ2-7, with 7 positions matching TRBD1. CDR3 size: 15 residues. Germline V gives CDR1 SGHRS, CDR2 YFSETQ. The J segment lost 5 bases and the V segment lost 5 bases, leaving 13 bases of the junction unmatched. CDR3: CASRRSPQGVNEQYF. In DNA, the CDR3 is TGCGCCAGCAGAAGATCTCCGCAGGGGGTGAACGAGCAGTACTTC.

As to this clone: The same CDR3 arises from other DNA sequences in this sample as well. The rearrangement links TRBV18 to TRBJ2-3; D is uncertain. The V and J ends lost 3 bases and 4 bases respectively, with 5 bases between them. Germline V gene sequence: CDR1 KGHSH, CDR2 LQKENI. This CDR3 is built from 12 residues. CDR3 protein: CASSPSADTQYF. In DNA, the CDR3 is TGTGCCAGCTCACCGAGCGCAGATACGCAGTATTTT.

The chain recombines TRBV5-5 with TRBJ2-3; D is ambiguous. Trimming removed 3 bases at V and 3 bases at J, with 8 bases between. The CDR3 has 13 residues. Germline assignment: CDR1 SGHKS and CDR2 YYEKEE (reference sequence). The CDR3 DNA follows: TGTGCCAGCAGCTACTGGGAAACAGATACGCAGTATTTT. As protein: CASSYWETDTQYF.

This clone was seen only a few times. V is TRBV7-2 and J is TRBJ2-1, with D uncertain. This CDR3 is built from 13 residues. CDR1 SGHTA and CDR2 FQGNSA come from the germline V gene. Between the trimmed V and J ends, which lost 2 bases and 7 bases, there was a span of 9 bases. CDR3 bases: TGTGCCAGCAGCTTAAGGGCCGAAAATGAGCAGTTCTTC. Protein product: CASSLRAENEQFF.

V usage is TRBV29-1 and J usage is TRBJ2-2; D gene unclear. Germline loops: CDR1 SQVTM, CDR2 ANQGSEA. The CDR3 contains 12 residues. V shed 5 bases and J shed 8 bases, with 12 bases lying between them. CDR3 sequence reads: CSVQGSGGELFF. CDR3 in DNA: TGCAGCGTTCAAGGGTCTGGTGGGGAGCTGTTTTTT.